A selection of T cell receptor beta chains follows, all from one sample in a study of CD8 T cells in ankylosing spondylitis. In TCRdb, the 5' RACE reads were re-called with MiXCR into one record per CDR3 protein. The data show over 600,000 distinct CDR3 sequences, 15% to 20% seen once. The sample comprised blood, either unsorted or a sorted T cell fraction (not recorded which). These receptors were obtained from a male donor with ankylosing spondylitis. The CDR3 runs from the conserved cysteine through the conserved F or W. The order of the fields is J gene, V gene, CDR3 protein.

TRBJ1-2 | TRBV5-1 | CASSGGQEVNYGYTF
TRBJ1-4 | TRBV12-3/TRBV12-4 | CASSLGRRPTTNEKLFF
TRBJ1-1 | TRBV20-1 | CSARERSNTEAFF
TRBJ1-6 | TRBV9 | CASSRTGDNSPLHF
TRBJ2-7 | TRBV28 | CASSFAQGMREQYF
TRBJ1-5 | TRBV6-6 | CASTRNRAQPQHF
TRBJ2-5 | TRBV5-1 | CASSFGQVLGAQYF
TRBJ1-5 | TRBV28 | CASSLGGGGGRNQPQHF
TRBJ2-2 | TRBV25-1 | CASSDWTGFIGELFF
TRBJ2-7 | TRBV5-1 | CASSIAGGGYEQYF
TRBJ2-7 | TRBV2 | CASSVADRVGSYEQYF
TRBJ1-1 | TRBV3-1 | CASSQYSQGLENTEAFF
TRBJ2-1 | TRBV7-9 | CASSLGQGYYNEQFF
TRBJ2-7 | TRBV9 | CASSVGSQVPSYEQYF
TRBJ1-1 | TRBV30 | CAWWTVPGPGRAFF
TRBJ2-7 | TRBV20-1 | CSSPGQGSAGGYEQYF
TRBJ2-7 | TRBV20-1 | CSAREGKLAGVWSYEQYF
TRBJ2-1 | TRBV5-1 | CASHSAYNEQFF
TRBJ2-7 | TRBV14 | CASSQNVGGDEQYF
TRBJ1-2 | TRBV12-3/TRBV12-4 | CASSLMRTYGYTF
TRBJ2-1 | TRBV7-2 | CASSLADGTPAHNEQFF
TRBJ2-1 | TRBV11-3 | CASSLVGVRSYNEQFF
TRBJ2-5 | TRBV5-1 | CASSRTKGIAETQYF
TRBJ2-3 | TRBV7-2 | CASSLLGTTSDPQYF
TRBJ2-1 | TRBV12-3/TRBV12-4 | CASSLVSYSYNEQFF
TRBJ2-7 | TRBV6-2/TRBV6-3 | CASSYPGTTREQYF
TRBJ2-7 | TRBV7-8 | CASSLYSQRGRGSYEQYF
TRBJ2-7 | TRBV6-1 | CASSEEGGSYEQYF
TRBJ2-7 | TRBV11-2 | CASILDRVGTGSYEQYF
TRBJ1-1 | TRBV9 | CASTPGRSNTEAFF
TRBJ2-2 | TRBV6-5 | CASSYSSAAGGETGELFF
TRBJ2-1 | TRBV6-1 | CASESGGPYNEQFF
TRBJ2-1 | TRBV5-1 | CASSPGTGGVEQFF
TRBJ2-5 | TRBV20-1 | CSATPSETQYF
TRBJ2-7 | TRBV5-1 | CASSLPTSGAGEQYF
TRBJ1-4 | TRBV2 | CASMETVNEKLFF
TRBJ2-7 | TRBV7-8 | CASSLAGQPRGYEQYF
TRBJ2-3 | TRBV19 | CASSDFTDTQYF
TRBJ2-2 | TRBV3-1 | CASSQGGTGTGGAWTGELFF